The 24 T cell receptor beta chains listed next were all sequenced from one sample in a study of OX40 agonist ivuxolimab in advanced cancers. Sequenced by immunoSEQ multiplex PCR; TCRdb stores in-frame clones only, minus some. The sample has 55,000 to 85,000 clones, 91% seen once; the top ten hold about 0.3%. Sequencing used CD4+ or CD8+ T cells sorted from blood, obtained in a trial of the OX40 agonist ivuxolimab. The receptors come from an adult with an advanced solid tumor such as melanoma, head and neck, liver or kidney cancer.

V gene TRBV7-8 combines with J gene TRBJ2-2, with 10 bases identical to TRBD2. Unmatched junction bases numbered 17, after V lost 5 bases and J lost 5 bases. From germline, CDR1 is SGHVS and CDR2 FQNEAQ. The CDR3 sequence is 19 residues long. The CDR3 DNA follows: TGTGCCAGCAGCGGAATTGGGCTAGCGGGAGTTCAGGGTACCGGGGAGCTGTTTTTT. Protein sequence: CASSGIGLAGVQGTGELFF.

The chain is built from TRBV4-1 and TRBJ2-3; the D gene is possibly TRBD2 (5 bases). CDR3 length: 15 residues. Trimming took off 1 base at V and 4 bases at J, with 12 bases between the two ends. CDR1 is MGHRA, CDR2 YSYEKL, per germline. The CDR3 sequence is CASSQGGERSDTQYF. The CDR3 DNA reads TGCGCCAGCAGCCAAGGTGGGGAGAGGTCAGATACGCAGTATTTT.

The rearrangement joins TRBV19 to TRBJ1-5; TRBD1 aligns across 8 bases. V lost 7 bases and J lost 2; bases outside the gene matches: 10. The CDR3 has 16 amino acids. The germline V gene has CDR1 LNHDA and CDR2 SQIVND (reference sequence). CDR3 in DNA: TGTGCCAGTACCCCCGCAGGGGGCAGCCGCAATCAGCCCCAGCATTTT. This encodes CASTPAGGSRNQPQHF.

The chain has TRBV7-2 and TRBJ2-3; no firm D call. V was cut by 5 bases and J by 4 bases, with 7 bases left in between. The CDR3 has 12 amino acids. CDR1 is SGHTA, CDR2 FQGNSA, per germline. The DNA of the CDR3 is TGTGCCAGCAGCACCCAGGCAGATACGCAGTATTTT. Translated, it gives CASSTQADTQYF. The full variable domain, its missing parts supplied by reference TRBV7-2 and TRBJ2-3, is GAGVSQSPSNKVTEKGKDVELRCDPISGHTALYWYRQSLGQGLEFLIYFQGNSAPDKSGLPSDRFSAERTGGSVSTLTIQRTQQEDSAVYLCASSTQADTQYFGPGTRLTVL.

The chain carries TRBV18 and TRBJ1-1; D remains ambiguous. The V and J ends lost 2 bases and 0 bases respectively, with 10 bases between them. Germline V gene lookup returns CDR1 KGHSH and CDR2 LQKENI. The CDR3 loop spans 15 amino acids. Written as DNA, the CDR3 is TGTGCCAGCTCACCATTGGAACAGATGAACACTGAAGCTTTCTTT. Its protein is CASSPLEQMNTEAFF.

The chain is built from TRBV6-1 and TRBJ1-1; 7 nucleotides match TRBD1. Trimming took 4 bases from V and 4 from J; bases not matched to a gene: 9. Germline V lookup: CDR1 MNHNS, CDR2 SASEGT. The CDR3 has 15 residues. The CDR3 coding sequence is TGTGCCAGCAGTGCTATACAGGGGCCGGGCACTGAAGCTTTCTTT. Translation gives CASSAIQGPGTEAFF.

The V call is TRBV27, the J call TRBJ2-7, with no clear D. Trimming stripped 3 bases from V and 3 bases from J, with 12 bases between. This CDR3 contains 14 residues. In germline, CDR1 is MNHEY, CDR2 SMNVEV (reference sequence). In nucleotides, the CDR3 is TGTGCCAGCAGTTTGAGCTTTGGCTACTACGAGCAGTACTTC. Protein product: CASSLSFGYYEQYF.

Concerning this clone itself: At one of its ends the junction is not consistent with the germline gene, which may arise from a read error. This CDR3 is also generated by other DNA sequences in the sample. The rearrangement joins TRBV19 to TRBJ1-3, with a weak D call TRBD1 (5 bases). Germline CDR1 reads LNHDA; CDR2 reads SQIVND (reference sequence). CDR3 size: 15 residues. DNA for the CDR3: TGCGCCAGTAGTCCTTCGACAGTCTCTGGAAACACCATATATTTT. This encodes CASSPSTVSGNTIYF.

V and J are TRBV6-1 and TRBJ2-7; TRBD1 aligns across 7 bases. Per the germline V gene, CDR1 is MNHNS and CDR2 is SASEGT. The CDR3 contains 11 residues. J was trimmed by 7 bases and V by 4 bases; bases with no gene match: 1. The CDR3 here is CASSAQGEQYF. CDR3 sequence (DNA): TGTGCCAGCAGTGCACAGGGGGAGCAGTACTTC.

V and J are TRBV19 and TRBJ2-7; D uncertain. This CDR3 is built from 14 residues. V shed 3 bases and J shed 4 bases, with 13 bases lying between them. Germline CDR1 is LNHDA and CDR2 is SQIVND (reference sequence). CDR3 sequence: CASSIRGREYEQYF. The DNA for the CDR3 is TGTGCCAGTAGTATTCGTGGCAGAGAGTACGAGCAGTACTTC.

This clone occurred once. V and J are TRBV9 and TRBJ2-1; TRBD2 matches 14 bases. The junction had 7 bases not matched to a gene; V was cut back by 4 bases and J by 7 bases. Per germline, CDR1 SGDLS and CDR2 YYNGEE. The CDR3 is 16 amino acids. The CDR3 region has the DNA TGTGCCAGCAGCTTTGGACTAGCGGGAGGAGGGAATGAGCAGTTCTTC. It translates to CASSFGLAGGGNEQFF.

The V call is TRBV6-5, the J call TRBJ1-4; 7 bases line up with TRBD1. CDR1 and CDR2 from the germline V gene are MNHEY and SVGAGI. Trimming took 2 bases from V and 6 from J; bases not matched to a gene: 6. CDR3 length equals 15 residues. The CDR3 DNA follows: TGTGCCAGCAGTTACGAAGGGGGCTTGGATGAAAAACTGTTTTTT. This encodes CASSYEGGLDEKLFF.

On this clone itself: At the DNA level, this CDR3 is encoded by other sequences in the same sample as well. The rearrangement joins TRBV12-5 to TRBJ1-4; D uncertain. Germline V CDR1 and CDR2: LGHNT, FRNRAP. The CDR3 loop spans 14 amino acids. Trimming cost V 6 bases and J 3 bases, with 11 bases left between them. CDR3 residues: CASGQGLANEKLFF. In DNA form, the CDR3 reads TGTGCTAGTGGCCAAGGTTTGGCTAATGAAAAACTGTTTTTT.

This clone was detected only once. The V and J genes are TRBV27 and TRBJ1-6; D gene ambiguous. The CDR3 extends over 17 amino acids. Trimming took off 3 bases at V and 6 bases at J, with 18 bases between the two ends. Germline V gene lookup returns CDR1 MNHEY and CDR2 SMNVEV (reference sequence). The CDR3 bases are TGTGCCAGCAGTTTCCTTCTATTCCGGGATGGTAATTCACCCCTCCACTTT. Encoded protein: CASSFLLFRDGNSPLHF.

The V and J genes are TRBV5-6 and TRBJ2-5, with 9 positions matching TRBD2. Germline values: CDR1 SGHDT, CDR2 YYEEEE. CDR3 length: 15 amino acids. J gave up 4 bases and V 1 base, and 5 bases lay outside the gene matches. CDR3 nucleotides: TGTGCCAGCAGCTTGAGGATAGCGGGAGCAGAGACCCAGTACTTC. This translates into CASSLRIAGAETQYF.

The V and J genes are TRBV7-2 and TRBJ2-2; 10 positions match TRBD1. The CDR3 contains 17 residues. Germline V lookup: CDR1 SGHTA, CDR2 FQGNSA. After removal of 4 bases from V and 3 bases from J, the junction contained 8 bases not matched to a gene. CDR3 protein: CASSSTGGTGDTGELFF. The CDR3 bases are TGTGCCAGCAGCTCTACCGGGGGGACAGGGGACACCGGGGAGCTGTTTTTT.

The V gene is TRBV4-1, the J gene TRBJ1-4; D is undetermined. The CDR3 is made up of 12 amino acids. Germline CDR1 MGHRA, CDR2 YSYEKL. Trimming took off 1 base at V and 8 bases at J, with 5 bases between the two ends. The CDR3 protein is CASSQVGEKLFF. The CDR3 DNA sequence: TGCGCCAGCAGCCAAGTGGGAGAAAAACTGTTTTTT.

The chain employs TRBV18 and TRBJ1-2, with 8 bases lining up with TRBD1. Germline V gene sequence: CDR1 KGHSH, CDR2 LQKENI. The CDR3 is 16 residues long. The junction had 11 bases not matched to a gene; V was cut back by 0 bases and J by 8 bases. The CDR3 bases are TGTGCCAGCTCACCACCCGGTTCCGGGACAGGCGAAGGCTACACCTTC. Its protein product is CASSPPGSGTGEGYTF.

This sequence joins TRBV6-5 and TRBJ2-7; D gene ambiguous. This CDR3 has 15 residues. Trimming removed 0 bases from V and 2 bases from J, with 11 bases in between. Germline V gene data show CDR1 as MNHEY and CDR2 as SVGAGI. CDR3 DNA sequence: TGTGCCAGCAGTTACTCCAGCATTTCCCCCTACGAGCAGTACTTC. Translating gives CASSYSSISPYEQYF.

CDR3 region: CASSLYGTGGGSGANVLTF. DNA of the CDR3: TGTGCCAGTAGTCTCTACGGGACAGGGGGCGGATCTGGGGCCAACGTCCTGACTTTC. The chain is built from TRBV19 and TRBJ2-6; 12 positions agree with TRBD1. The germline gives CDR1 LNHDA, CDR2 SQIVND (reference sequence). The CDR3 covers 19 residues. Trimming took 5 bases from V and 1 from J; bases not matched to a gene: 9.

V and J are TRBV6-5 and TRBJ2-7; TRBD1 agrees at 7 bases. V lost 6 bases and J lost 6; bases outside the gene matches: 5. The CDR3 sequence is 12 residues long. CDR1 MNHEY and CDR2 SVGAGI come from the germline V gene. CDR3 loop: CASSRQGAEQYF. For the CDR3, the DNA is TGTGCCAGCAGCAGACAGGGTGCCGAGCAGTACTTC.

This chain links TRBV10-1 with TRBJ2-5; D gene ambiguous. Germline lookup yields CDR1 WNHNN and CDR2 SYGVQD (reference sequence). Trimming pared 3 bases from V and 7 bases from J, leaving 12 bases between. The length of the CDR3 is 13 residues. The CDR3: CASSEVSDGTQYF. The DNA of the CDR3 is TGCGCCAGCAGTGAAGTTTCGGATGGGACCCAGTACTTC.

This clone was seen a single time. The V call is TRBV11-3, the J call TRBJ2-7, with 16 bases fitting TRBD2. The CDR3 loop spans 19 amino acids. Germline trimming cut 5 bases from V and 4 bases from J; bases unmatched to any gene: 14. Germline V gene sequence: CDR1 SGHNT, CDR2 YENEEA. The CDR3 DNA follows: TGTGCCAGCAGCGCAGCGTCCGGGACTAGCGGGAGGGCCGGGTACGAGCAGTACTTC. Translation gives CASSAASGTSGRAGYEQYF.

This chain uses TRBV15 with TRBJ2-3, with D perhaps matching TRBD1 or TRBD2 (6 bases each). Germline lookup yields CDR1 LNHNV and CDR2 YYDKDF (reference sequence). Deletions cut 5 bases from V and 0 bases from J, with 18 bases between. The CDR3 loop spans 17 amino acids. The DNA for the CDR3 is TGTGCCACCAGCCGAGGGGGTGCAGGGACTAGCACAGATACGCAGTATTTT. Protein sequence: CATSRGGAGTSTDTQYF.